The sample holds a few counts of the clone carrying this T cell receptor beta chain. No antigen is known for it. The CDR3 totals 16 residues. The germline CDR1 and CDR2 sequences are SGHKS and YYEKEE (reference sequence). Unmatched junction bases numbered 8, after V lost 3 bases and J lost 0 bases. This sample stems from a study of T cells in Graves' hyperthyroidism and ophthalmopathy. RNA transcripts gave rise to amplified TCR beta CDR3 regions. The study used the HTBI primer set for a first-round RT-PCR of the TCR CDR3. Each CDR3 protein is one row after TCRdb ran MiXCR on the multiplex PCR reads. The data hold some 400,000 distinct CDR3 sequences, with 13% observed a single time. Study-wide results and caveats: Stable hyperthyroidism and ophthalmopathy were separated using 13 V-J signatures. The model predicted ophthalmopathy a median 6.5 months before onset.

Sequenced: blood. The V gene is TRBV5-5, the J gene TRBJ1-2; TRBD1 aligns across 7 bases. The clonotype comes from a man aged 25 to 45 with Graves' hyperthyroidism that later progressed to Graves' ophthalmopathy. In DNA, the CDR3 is TGTGCCAGCAGCTCTCGGGGACAGTCGACTAACTATGGCTACACCTTC. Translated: CASSSRGQSTNYGYTF.